This is a list of T cell receptor beta chains from one sample in a study of cytomegalovirus exposure and HLA in healthy donors. This table comes from immunoSEQ multiplex PCR, and its TCRdb copy is limited to in-frame clones, with some not included. Of approximately 200,000 clones in the sample, roughly 82% were seen once. The specimen was PBMCs. Receptors originate from a man aged 18 to 30 in good health and CMV-seropositive. CDR3s include the opening cysteine and the closing phenylalanine or tryptophan. Each record gives: J gene, V gene, clone size, D gene, CDR3 DNA, CDR3 protein. A D gene is named only where the DNA matches it firmly. Where a row states a size, it is once, few, many or the class of an expanded clone; other rows omit it.

TRBJ1-5,TRBV28,.,.,TGTGCCATCCAGGGGAAGGGCCAGCCCCAGCATTTT,CAIQGKGQPQHF
TRBJ1-4,TRBV19,.,TRBD1,TGTGCCAGTACCCCGGGACAGAGTAATGAAAAACTGTTTTTT,CASTPGQSNEKLFF
TRBJ1-5,TRBV30,.,TRBD1,TGTGCCTGGAGCATCGACAGGGGAAATCAGCCCCAGCATTTT,CAWSIDRGNQPQHF
TRBJ1-5,TRBV27,.,TRBD1,TGTGCCAGCAGTTTATCGGGACAGGGGGTTGGGGGCAATCAGCCCCAGCATTTT,CASSLSGQGVGGNQPQHF
TRBJ2-3,TRBV6-4,.,.,TGTGCCAGCAGTGACTTGGGACTCTCCGATACGCAGTATTTT,CASSDLGLSDTQYF
TRBJ2-7,TRBV6-6,.,TRBD1,TGTGCCCAGGGGGTACGATCCTACGAGCAGTACTTC,CAQGVRSYEQYF
TRBJ2-3,TRBV23-1,.,.,TGCGCCAGCAGTCAACCGACTGGTGGTTCCGATACGCAGTATTTT,CASSQPTGGSDTQYF
TRBJ2-3,TRBV11-3,.,.,TGTGCCAGCAGCCACAGCGGGAGCACAGATACGCAGTATTTT,CASSHSGSTDTQYF
TRBJ2-1,TRBV5-4,.,.,TGTGCCAGCAGCTTGGACGGGGCGGGGACCTACAATGAGCAGTTCTTC,CASSLDGAGTYNEQFF
TRBJ2-7,TRBV11-2,.,TRBD1,TGTGCCAGCAGTTCTAGGGACAGGGGGCGTTGGGAGCAGTACTTC,CASSSRDRGRWEQYF
TRBJ2-3,TRBV30,.,.,TGTGCCTGGGGCGGGATTGGGTCGGGTACGCAGTATTTT,CAWGGIGSGTQYF
TRBJ1-5,TRBV28,.,.,TGTGCCAGTGCCCCTTGGACAGACAATCAGCCCCAGCATTTT,CASAPWTDNQPQHF
TRBJ2-2,TRBV6-5,.,.,TGTGCCAGCACCGTCCGGTATCCCGGGGAGCTGTTTTTT,CASTVRYPGELFF
TRBJ1-2,TRBV7-8,.,TRBD1,TGTGCCAGCAGCCCCGGGACAGGTTCTCTTAACTATGGCTACACCTTC,CASSPGTGSLNYGYTF
TRBJ2-5,TRBV10-3,many,TRBD2,TGTGCCATCAGTGAGGGACTAGCGGGAGAATGGGAGACCCAGTACTTC,CAISEGLAGEWETQYF
TRBJ2-7,TRBV6-5,few,TRBD2,TGTGCCAGCAGTCGGACTAGCGGGAGCTCCTACGAGCAGTACTTC,CASSRTSGSSYEQYF
TRBJ2-2,TRBV2,.,.,TGTGCCAGCAGCGTGTCTAGGATGGGCACCGGGGAGCTGTTTTTT,CASSVSRMGTGELFF
TRBJ2-7,TRBV7-2,.,TRBD1,TGTGCCAGCAGCTTAGTGGGACAGGGGACCGAGCAGTACTTC,CASSLVGQGTEQYF
TRBJ2-3,TRBV28,.,TRBD1,TGTGCCAGCAGTCCCAGGACAGGGGGGTATTTT,CASSPRTGGYF
TRBJ2-4,TRBV2,.,TRBD1,TGTGCCAGCTGGGGACAGGGGGCGGACATTCAGTACTTC,CASWGQGADIQYF
TRBJ1-2,TRBV30,.,.,TGTGCCCGGTACCGGGACTACGGGGAGTATGGCTACACCTTC,CARYRDYGEYGYTF
TRBJ2-1,TRBV2,once,TRBD2,TGTGCCAGCACCGCCATTAGCGGGAGAGATGAGCAGTTCTTC,CASTAISGRDEQFF
TRBJ2-7,TRBV7-2,.,TRBD1,TGTGCCAGCAGCACCTGGACAGGGGCCTACGAGCAGTACTTC,CASSTWTGAYEQYF
TRBJ2-5,TRBV4-1,.,.,TGCGCCAGCAGCCAGGCGGAGACGTCGGGAGAGACCCAGTACTTC,CASSQAETSGETQYF
TRBJ2-7,TRBV21-1,.,.,TGTGCCAGCAGGCGACAGGGGGTGGACGACGAGCAGTACTTC,CASRRQGVDDEQYF
TRBJ2-1,TRBV2,.,TRBD1,TGTGCCAGCAGTGAAAGGGCCGGGACAGGGGCCTCCAATGAGCAGTTCTTC,CASSERAGTGASNEQFF
TRBJ2-7,TRBV7-9,.,TRBD1,TGTGCCAGCAGCTTAGTTCGGGGACAGGGGACCTACGAGCAGTACTTC,CASSLVRGQGTYEQYF
TRBJ1-2,TRBV28,few,TRBD1,TGTGCCAGCAGTTTAGACCCCATGGGACAGGCAGGCTACACCTTC,CASSLDPMGQAGYTF
TRBJ2-2,TRBV5-4,.,.,TGTGCCAGCAGCACGGGGTTGGTGGGCGGGGAGCTGTTTTTT,CASSTGLVGGELFF
TRBJ2-7,TRBV6-4,few,TRBD2,TGTGCCAGCAGACTAGCGGGAGGACCCTACGAGCAGTACTTC,CASRLAGGPYEQYF
TRBJ1-4,TRBV5-4,.,.,TGTGCCAGCAGCCCGACCAGGGGTGAAAAACTGTTTTTT,CASSPTRGEKLFF
TRBJ2-1,TRBV20-1,.,.,TGCAGTGCCAACTTGTACAATGAGCAGTTCTTC,CSANLYNEQFF
TRBJ1-1,TRBV5-1,.,TRBD1,TGCGCCAGCAGCGGTAACAGGGGTATGAACACTGAAGCTTTCTTT,CASSGNRGMNTEAFF
TRBJ1-2,TRBV27,once,TRBD1,TGTGCCAGCAGCGTGCGGGGACAGGCCTATGGCTACACCTTC,CASSVRGQAYGYTF
TRBJ2-2,TRBV28,many,.,TGTGCCAGCAGTTATCGACAGGGGGAGCTGTTTTTT,CASSYRQGELFF
TRBJ1-5,TRBV30,.,TRBD1,TGTGCCTGGAGTGCGGGACAGGGGAACAATCAGCCCCAGCATTTT,CAWSAGQGNNQPQHF
TRBJ2-3,TRBV9,.,.,TGTGCCAGCAGCGTAGAGGGTGTAAGGAGGGATACGCAGTATTTT,CASSVEGVRRDTQYF
TRBJ2-1,TRBV7-3,.,.,TGTGCCGGGACCCATAGGGGCGGGGATGAGCAGTTCTTC,CAGTHRGGDEQFF
TRBJ2-1,TRBV19,.,TRBD2,TGTGCCGCAGGGGAACTGCCTAGCGGGACGGGTGAGCAGTTCTTC,CAAGELPSGTGEQFF
TRBJ2-2,TRBV18,.,.,TGTGCCAGCTCAGCGGGCCTCGGGGAGCTGTTTTTT,CASSAGLGELFF
TRBJ2-3,TRBV29-1,.,TRBD2,TGCAGCGTGGCCGGGACTAGCGGCATTAGCACAGATACGCAGTATTTT,CSVAGTSGISTDTQYF
TRBJ2-3,TRBV6-5,.,TRBD1,TGTGCCAGCAGTAAGGGACAGGGCACAGATACGCAGTATTTT,CASSKGQGTDTQYF
TRBJ1-2,TRBV28,once,.,TGTGCCAGCAACGGCCCACAGGGATCCTATGGCTACACCTTC,CASNGPQGSYGYTF
TRBJ1-5,TRBV6-1,.,TRBD1,TGTGCCGGATGGACAGGGGGCAGGCAGCCCCAGCATTTT,CAGWTGGRQPQHF
TRBJ2-2,TRBV28,.,.,TGTGCCAGCAGTTTAGCGGGACGGAGGGCCGGGGAGCTGTTTTTT,CASSLAGRRAGELFF
TRBJ2-7,TRBV18,.,.,TGTGCCAGCTCAAACCAAGGGGCCGACGAGCAGTACTTC,CASSNQGADEQYF
TRBJ1-3,TRBV30,.,.,TGTGCCTGGAGCCCAGGGTCTGGAAACACCATATATTTT,CAWSPGSGNTIYF
TRBJ1-2,TRBV5-8,.,.,TGTGCCAGCAGCTTGGGGTCTGCCGGAGACTATGGCTACACCTTC,CASSLGSAGDYGYTF
TRBJ2-7,TRBV28,.,TRBD2,TGTGCCAGCAGTCCCCGGACTAGCGGAATCTACGAGCAGTACTTC,CASSPRTSGIYEQYF
TRBJ2-7,TRBV5-1,.,.,TGCGCCAGCAGCTTGGCCACTAGTTACGAGCAGTACTTC,CASSLATSYEQYF
TRBJ1-4,TRBV5-6,.,TRBD1,TGTGCCAGCAGCCGCGAGGGGGCGAAACTGTTTTTT,CASSREGAKLFF
TRBJ2-7,TRBV2,.,TRBD2,TGTGCCAGCAGTGTTAGCGGGGGACCTAGTTTCCACGAGCAGTACTTC,CASSVSGGPSFHEQYF
TRBJ2-7,TRBV15,.,TRBD2,TGTGCCACCAGCAGAGATTTGACTAGCAGCGAGCAGTACTTC,CATSRDLTSSEQYF
TRBJ2-1,TRBV27,.,.,TGTGCCAGCAGTTTTTCGGGGGACGGCTACAATGAGCAGTTCTTC,CASSFSGDGYNEQFF
TRBJ2-7,TRBV11-2,few,.,TGTGCCAGCAGCGTCTTTGCGGGCAACTCCTACGAGCAGTACTTC,CASSVFAGNSYEQYF
TRBJ2-7,TRBV27,.,.,TGTGCCAGCAGCCCGTTGGGGGGGACAGGATCCTACGAGCAGTACTTC,CASSPLGGTGSYEQYF
TRBJ2-7,TRBV7-2,.,TRBD2,TGTGCCAGCAGCTTGGCTAGCGGTGGAGGGCAGTACTTC,CASSLASGGGQYF
TRBJ1-5,TRBV7-2,.,TRBD1,TGTGCCAGCAGCCTGACAGGGGGCGGCAATCAGCCCCAGCATTTT,CASSLTGGGNQPQHF